Listed below are T cell receptor beta chains from one sample, sequenced in a study of cytomegalovirus exposure and HLA in healthy donors. The data were produced by immunoSEQ multiplex PCR, yet TCRdb's version contains in-frame clones alone and is incomplete. The profile shows 150,000 to 200,000 clones, more than 70% of them singletons. The specimen sequenced was PBMCs. The receptors were sampled from a woman aged 40-49 years in good health and CMV-seropositive. CDR3s include the opening cysteine and the closing phenylalanine or tryptophan. The D gene is left open where the match is weak. Clone size appears in some rows only: once, few, many, or a class for an expanded clone.

cdr3_aa: CASSSYPGENTEAFF
cdr3_nt: TGTGCCAGCAGCTCATACCCAGGGGAGAACACTGAAGCTTTCTTT
v_call: TRBV7-6
d_call: NA
j_call: TRBJ1-1
clone_size: NA

cdr3_aa: CASSLQNRAPEAFF
cdr3_nt: TGTGCCAGCTCACTCCAAAACAGGGCCCCTGAAGCTTTCTTT
v_call: TRBV18
d_call: NA
j_call: TRBJ1-1
clone_size: NA

cdr3_aa: CASKGGSGLGGTQYF
cdr3_nt: TGTGCCAGCAAGGGAGGTAGCGGGCTAGGAGGTACGCAGTATTTT
v_call: TRBV28
d_call: TRBD2
j_call: TRBJ2-3
clone_size: NA

cdr3_aa: CASSSPGREGDEQYF
cdr3_nt: TGTGCCAGCAGTTCACCGGGAAGGGAGGGGGACGAGCAGTACTTC
v_call: TRBV6-5
d_call: NA
j_call: TRBJ2-7
clone_size: NA

cdr3_aa: CASSLGSYEEQFF
cdr3_nt: TGCGCCAGCAGCCTGGGATCGTATGAGGAGCAGTTCTTC
v_call: TRBV5-1
d_call: NA
j_call: TRBJ2-1
clone_size: once

cdr3_aa: CASSFTGTLNTEAFF
cdr3_nt: TGCGCCAGCAGCTTCACCGGGACATTGAACACTGAAGCTTTCTTT
v_call: TRBV5-1
d_call: NA
j_call: TRBJ1-1
clone_size: NA

cdr3_aa: CASSEQGNTEAFF
cdr3_nt: TGTGCCAGCAGTGAACAGGGAAACACTGAAGCTTTCTTT
v_call: TRBV6-4
d_call: NA
j_call: TRBJ1-1
clone_size: NA

cdr3_aa: CASSLDLGSYEQYF
cdr3_nt: TGTGCCAGCAGCTTAGATCTAGGCTCCTACGAGCAGTACTTC
v_call: TRBV7-2
d_call: NA
j_call: TRBJ2-7
clone_size: NA

cdr3_aa: CASSPNPAGQGARVGQFF
cdr3_nt: TGTGCCAGCAGCCCTAATCCCGCTGGACAGGGGGCGCGGGTAGGGCAGTTCTTC
v_call: TRBV7-3
d_call: TRBD1
j_call: TRBJ2-1
clone_size: NA

cdr3_aa: CASSARLGLAPGETQYF
cdr3_nt: TGTGCCAGCAGCGCCCGATTGGGACTAGCGCCTGGCGAGACCCAGTACTTC
v_call: TRBV9
d_call: TRBD2
j_call: TRBJ2-5
clone_size: once

cdr3_aa: CASSIPSASNEQFF
cdr3_nt: TGTGCCAGTAGTATACCTAGCGCCTCCAATGAGCAGTTCTTC
v_call: TRBV19
d_call: NA
j_call: TRBJ2-1
clone_size: NA

cdr3_aa: CASSASLGTDTQYF
cdr3_nt: TGTGCCAGCAGCGCCTCGCTAGGCACAGATACGCAGTATTTT
v_call: TRBV7-3
d_call: NA
j_call: TRBJ2-3
clone_size: NA

cdr3_aa: CASSGTRSPNEQFF
cdr3_nt: TGTGCCAGCAGCGGGACTAGGAGCCCCAATGAGCAGTTCTTC
v_call: TRBV2
d_call: TRBD2
j_call: TRBJ2-1
clone_size: few

cdr3_aa: CASCGTGGLGPQHF
cdr3_nt: TGTGCCAGCTGCGGAACCGGGGGATTGGGGCCCCAGCATTTT
v_call: TRBV2
d_call: NA
j_call: TRBJ1-5
clone_size: NA

cdr3_aa: CASSQPRGGNQPQHF
cdr3_nt: TGTGCCAGCAGCCAACCCCGGGGGGGCAATCAGCCCCAGCATTTT
v_call: TRBV5-8
d_call: NA
j_call: TRBJ1-5
clone_size: NA

cdr3_aa: CASSRLASYNEQFF
cdr3_nt: TGTGCCAGCAGTAGACTAGCGTCCTACAATGAGCAGTTCTTC
v_call: TRBV27
d_call: TRBD2
j_call: TRBJ2-1
clone_size: NA

cdr3_aa: CASSESPRGGGYTF
cdr3_nt: TGTGCCAGCAGTGAGTCTCCCAGGGGTGGGGGCTACACCTTC
v_call: TRBV25-1
d_call: NA
j_call: TRBJ1-2
clone_size: NA

cdr3_aa: CASSLGTGRDEQYF
cdr3_nt: TGTGCCAGCAGCCTGGGGACAGGGCGCGACGAGCAGTACTTC
v_call: TRBV7-8
d_call: TRBD1
j_call: TRBJ2-7
clone_size: once

cdr3_aa: CASSVEGANSGNTIYF
cdr3_nt: TGTGCCAGCAGCGTAGAGGGGGCCAACTCTGGAAACACCATATATTTT
v_call: TRBV9
d_call: TRBD1
j_call: TRBJ1-3
clone_size: NA

cdr3_aa: CASSGDRGLYGYTF
cdr3_nt: TGTGCCAGCAGTGGTGACAGGGGGCTCTATGGCTACACCTTC
v_call: TRBV6-1
d_call: TRBD1
j_call: TRBJ1-2
clone_size: NA

cdr3_aa: CASSVEGSGIYEQFF
cdr3_nt: TGTGCCAGCAGCGTAGAGGGTAGCGGGATCTATGAGCAGTTCTTC
v_call: TRBV9
d_call: TRBD2
j_call: TRBJ2-1
clone_size: NA

cdr3_aa: CASSADLGQGDTEAFF
cdr3_nt: TGTGCCAGCAGCGCGGACCTCGGACAGGGGGACACTGAAGCTTTCTTT
v_call: TRBV9
d_call: TRBD1
j_call: TRBJ1-1
clone_size: once

cdr3_aa: CASSSRLESNQPQHF
cdr3_nt: TGTGCCAGCAGCTCCCGGTTAGAGAGCAATCAGCCCCAGCATTTT
v_call: TRBV7-8
d_call: NA
j_call: TRBJ1-5
clone_size: once

cdr3_aa: CASSFNRAPGTDTQYF
cdr3_nt: TGTGCCAGCAGTTTCAACAGGGCTCCCGGCACAGATACGCAGTATTTT
v_call: TRBV7-3
d_call: NA
j_call: TRBJ2-3
clone_size: NA

cdr3_aa: CASRTGLNQPQHF
cdr3_nt: TGTGCCAGCCGTACAGGGCTGAATCAGCCCCAGCATTTT
v_call: TRBV6-6
d_call: NA
j_call: TRBJ1-5
clone_size: few

cdr3_aa: CASSPQVGPANYGYTF
cdr3_nt: TGTGCCAGCAGTCCTCAGGTGGGGCCGGCTAACTATGGCTACACCTTC
v_call: TRBV27
d_call: NA
j_call: TRBJ1-2
clone_size: NA

cdr3_aa: CASSPNRQGTNYGYTF
cdr3_nt: TGTGCCAGCAGTCCAAACCGACAGGGAACTAACTATGGCTACACCTTC
v_call: TRBV27
d_call: TRBD1
j_call: TRBJ1-2
clone_size: NA

cdr3_aa: CASSPYSNQPQHF
cdr3_nt: TGTGCCAGTTCCCCCTATAGCAATCAGCCCCAGCATTTT
v_call: TRBV19
d_call: NA
j_call: TRBJ1-5
clone_size: few

cdr3_aa: CASSEGLAGTFGYEQYF
cdr3_nt: TGCGCCAGCAGTGAGGGACTAGCGGGAACTTTCGGCTACGAGCAGTACTTC
v_call: TRBV10-1
d_call: TRBD2
j_call: TRBJ2-7
clone_size: NA

cdr3_aa: CSVVLPRETGQPQHF
cdr3_nt: TGCAGCGTTGTACTCCCCAGGGAAACTGGGCAGCCCCAGCATTTT
v_call: TRBV29-1
d_call: NA
j_call: TRBJ1-5
clone_size: NA

cdr3_aa: CASSPTPLGWAFF
cdr3_nt: TGTGCCAGCAGCCCGACGCCCCTAGGTTGGGCTTTCTTT
v_call: TRBV6-5
d_call: NA
j_call: TRBJ1-1
clone_size: few

cdr3_aa: CASRYRGNTEAFF
cdr3_nt: TGTGCCAGTAGATACAGGGGGAACACTGAAGCTTTCTTT
v_call: TRBV5-8
d_call: TRBD1
j_call: TRBJ1-1
clone_size: NA

cdr3_aa: CAGQDRVVAGGPRVLTF
cdr3_nt: TGTGCCGGGCAGGATAGGGTGGTAGCGGGAGGGCCCCGCGTCCTGACTTTC
v_call: TRBV11-2
d_call: TRBD2
j_call: TRBJ2-6
clone_size: NA

cdr3_aa: CASSLRTGAGYGYTF
cdr3_nt: TGTGCCAGCAGCCTCCGAACAGGGGCTGGCTATGGCTACACCTTC
v_call: TRBV6-5
d_call: TRBD1
j_call: TRBJ1-2
clone_size: NA

cdr3_aa: CASSPAGAGVTGELFF
cdr3_nt: TGTGCTAGCAGCCCGGCCGGGGCGGGAGTCACCGGGGAGCTGTTTTTT
v_call: TRBV7-7
d_call: TRBD2
j_call: TRBJ2-2
clone_size: NA

cdr3_aa: CASSLSGGDANTGELFF
cdr3_nt: TGCGCCAGCAGCTTGAGCGGGGGGGACGCGAACACCGGGGAGCTGTTTTTT
v_call: TRBV5-1
d_call: TRBD2
j_call: TRBJ2-2
clone_size: NA

cdr3_aa: CAISELFEGGYTF
cdr3_nt: TGTGCCATCAGTGAGCTATTTGAGGGTGGCTACACCTTC
v_call: TRBV10-3
d_call: NA
j_call: TRBJ1-2
clone_size: NA

cdr3_aa: CASSFIGTTAYEQYF
cdr3_nt: TGTGCCAGCAGTTTCATCGGGACAACAGCCTACGAGCAGTACTTC
v_call: TRBV28
d_call: NA
j_call: TRBJ2-7
clone_size: NA

cdr3_aa: CASSYPRQGYEQYF
cdr3_nt: TGTGCCAGCAGTTACCCTAGACAGGGCTACGAGCAGTACTTC
v_call: TRBV6-6
d_call: TRBD1
j_call: TRBJ2-7
clone_size: NA

cdr3_aa: CASRVMLGGRNQPQHF
cdr3_nt: TGTGCCAGCAGGGTCATGCTTGGGGGCCGGAATCAGCCCCAGCATTTT
v_call: TRBV28
d_call: NA
j_call: TRBJ1-5
clone_size: NA

cdr3_aa: CASSYSDRTGVNTIYF
cdr3_nt: TGTGCCAGCAGTTACTCGGATCGGACAGGGGTAAACACCATATATTTT
v_call: TRBV6-5
d_call: TRBD1
j_call: TRBJ1-3
clone_size: few

cdr3_aa: CAISSGANLGEQFF
cdr3_nt: TGTGCCATCAGTTCTGGAGCGAACCTCGGTGAGCAGTTCTTC
v_call: TRBV10-3
d_call: NA
j_call: TRBJ2-1
clone_size: NA

cdr3_aa: CSSSLPGQGVYEQYF
cdr3_nt: TGTTCCAGCAGCTTACCCGGACAGGGGGTCTACGAGCAGTACTTC
v_call: TRBV7-9
d_call: TRBD1
j_call: TRBJ2-7
clone_size: NA

cdr3_aa: CASSRDRYTDTQYF
cdr3_nt: TGTGCCAGCAGCCGGGACAGATACACAGATACGCAGTATTTT
v_call: TRBV2
d_call: TRBD1
j_call: TRBJ2-3
clone_size: NA

cdr3_aa: CASSQGVSTVNEQFF
cdr3_nt: TGTGCCAGCAGCCAAGGGGTTAGCACGGTCAATGAGCAGTTCTTC
v_call: TRBV14
d_call: NA
j_call: TRBJ2-1
clone_size: NA

cdr3_aa: CASSVYSEQYF
cdr3_nt: TGCGCCAGCAGTGTCTACTCCGAGCAGTACTTC
v_call: TRBV10-1
d_call: NA
j_call: TRBJ2-7
clone_size: NA

cdr3_aa: CSVEGDRGFYGYTF
cdr3_nt: TGCAGCGTTGAAGGAGACAGGGGATTCTATGGCTACACCTTC
v_call: TRBV29-1
d_call: TRBD1
j_call: TRBJ1-2
clone_size: NA

cdr3_aa: CASSLWFGATNEKLFF
cdr3_nt: TGTGCCAGCAGCTTATGGTTCGGGGCAACTAATGAAAAACTGTTTTTT
v_call: TRBV7-9
d_call: NA
j_call: TRBJ1-4
clone_size: NA

cdr3_aa: CASSHRVANEKLFF
cdr3_nt: TGTGCCAGCAGCCACAGGGTGGCTAATGAAAAACTGTTTTTT
v_call: TRBV7-9
d_call: NA
j_call: TRBJ1-4
clone_size: once

cdr3_aa: CASSPPAGRRNTEAFF
cdr3_nt: TGTGCCAGCTCACCACCGGCGGGGCGGAGGAACACTGAAGCTTTCTTT
v_call: TRBV18
d_call: NA
j_call: TRBJ1-1
clone_size: NA

cdr3_aa: CAWSILTANTGELFF
cdr3_nt: TGTGCCTGGAGTATACTTACAGCAAACACCGGGGAGCTGTTTTTT
v_call: TRBV30
d_call: NA
j_call: TRBJ2-2
clone_size: NA

cdr3_aa: CASSEPGEYGRDGYTF
cdr3_nt: TGTGCCAGCAGTGAACCTGGAGAGTACGGGAGGGATGGCTACACCTTC
v_call: TRBV6-1
d_call: NA
j_call: TRBJ1-2
clone_size: few

cdr3_aa: CASSLSRSTGRGYTF
cdr3_nt: TGTGCCAGCAGTTTATCCCGATCGACAGGAAGGGGCTACACCTTC
v_call: TRBV28
d_call: NA
j_call: TRBJ1-2
clone_size: NA